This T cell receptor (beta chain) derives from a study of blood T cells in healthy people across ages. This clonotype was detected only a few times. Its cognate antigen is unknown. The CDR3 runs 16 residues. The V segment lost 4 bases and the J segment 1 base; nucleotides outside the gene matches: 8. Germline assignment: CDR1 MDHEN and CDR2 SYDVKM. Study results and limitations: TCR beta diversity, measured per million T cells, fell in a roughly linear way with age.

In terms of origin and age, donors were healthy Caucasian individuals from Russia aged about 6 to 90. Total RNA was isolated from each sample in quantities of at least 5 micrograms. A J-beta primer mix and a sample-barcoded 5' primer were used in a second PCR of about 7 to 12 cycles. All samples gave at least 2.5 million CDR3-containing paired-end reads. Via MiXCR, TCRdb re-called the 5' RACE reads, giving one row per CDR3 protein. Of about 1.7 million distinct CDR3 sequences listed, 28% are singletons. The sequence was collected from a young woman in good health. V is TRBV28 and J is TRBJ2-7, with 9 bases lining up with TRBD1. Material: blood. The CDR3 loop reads CASSSTGTGWSYEQYF. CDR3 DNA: TGTGCCAGCAGTTCAACCGGGACAGGGTGGTCCTACGAGCAGTACTTC.